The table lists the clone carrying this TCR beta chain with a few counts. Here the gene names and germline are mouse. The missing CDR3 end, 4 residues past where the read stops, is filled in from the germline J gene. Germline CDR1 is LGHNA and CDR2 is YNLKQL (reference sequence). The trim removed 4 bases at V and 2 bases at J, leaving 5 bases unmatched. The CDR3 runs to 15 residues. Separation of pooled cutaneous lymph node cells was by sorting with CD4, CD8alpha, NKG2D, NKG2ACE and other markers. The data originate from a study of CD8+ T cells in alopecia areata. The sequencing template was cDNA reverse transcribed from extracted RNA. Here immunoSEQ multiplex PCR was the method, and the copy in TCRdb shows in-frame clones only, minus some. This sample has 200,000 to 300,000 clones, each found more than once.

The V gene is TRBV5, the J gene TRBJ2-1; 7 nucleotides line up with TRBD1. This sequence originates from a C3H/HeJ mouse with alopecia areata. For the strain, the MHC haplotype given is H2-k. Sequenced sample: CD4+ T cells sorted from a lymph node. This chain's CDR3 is CASSPQGTDYAEQFF. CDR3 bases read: TGTGCCAGCAGCCCACAAGGGACAGACTATGCT.